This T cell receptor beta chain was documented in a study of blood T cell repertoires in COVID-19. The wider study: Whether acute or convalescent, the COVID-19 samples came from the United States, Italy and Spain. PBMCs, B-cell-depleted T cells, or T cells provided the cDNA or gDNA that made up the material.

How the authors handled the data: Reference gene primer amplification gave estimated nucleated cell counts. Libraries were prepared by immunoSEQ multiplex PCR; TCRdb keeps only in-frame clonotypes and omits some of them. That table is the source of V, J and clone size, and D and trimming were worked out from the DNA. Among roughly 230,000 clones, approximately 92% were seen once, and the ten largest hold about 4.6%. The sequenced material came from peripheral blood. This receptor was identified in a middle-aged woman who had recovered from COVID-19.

The CDR3 bases are TGTGCCAGCAGCCAAGCCAGGGACAATCTAGGGGGCAATGAGCAGTTCTTC. Amino acid sequence: CASSQARDNLGGNEQFF. The gene calls are TRBV3-1 (or the pseudogene TRBV3-2) and TRBJ2-1; D perhaps matches TRBD1 (6 bases). The CDR3 is made up of 17 amino acids. V lost 1 base, J lost 6 bases, and 19 bases lay in between. Germline V gene sequence: CDR1 LGHDT, CDR2 YNNKEL (reference sequence).